This T cell receptor beta chain was identified in a study of cytomegalovirus exposure and HLA in healthy donors. Details on this clone: Other nucleotide sequences in the sample specify the same CDR3.

The primer mix had 60 Vbeta and 13 Jbeta primers. Using immunoSEQ multiplex PCR, the repertoire was profiled, and TCRdb retains in-frame clones only, with some absent. The data contain approximately 130,000 clones, roughly 79% of them singletons. Germline V gives CDR1 SGHTA, CDR2 FQGNSA. This CDR3 has 13 residues. Trimming took off 0 bases at V and 7 bases at J, with 7 bases between the two ends. The clonotype originates from a man aged 30 to 39 in good health and CMV-seronegative. Sequencing was performed on PBMCs. The V call is TRBV7-2, the J call TRBJ2-1, with D perhaps TRBD2 (6 bases). CDR3 protein: CASSLARGNEQFF. CDR3 nucleotides: TGTGCCAGCAGCTTAGCGCGGGGAAATGAGCAGTTCTTC.